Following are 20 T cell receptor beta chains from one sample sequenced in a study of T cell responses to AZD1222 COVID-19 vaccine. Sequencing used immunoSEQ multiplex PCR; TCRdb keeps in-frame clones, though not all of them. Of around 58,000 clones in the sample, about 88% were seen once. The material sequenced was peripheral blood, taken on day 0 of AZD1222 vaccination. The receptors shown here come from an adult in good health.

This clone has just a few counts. CDR3 residues: CASSIEGTVGGYTF. The CDR3 nucleotides are TGTGCCAGTAGTATAGAGGGGACAGTCGGGGGCTACACCTTC. The chain combines TRBV19 with TRBJ1-2; 7 nucleotides align to TRBD1. This CDR3 comprises 14 residues. The germline CDR1 and CDR2 sequences are LNHDA and SQIVND (reference sequence). The V segment lost 0 bases and the J segment 8 bases; nucleotides outside the gene matches: 6.

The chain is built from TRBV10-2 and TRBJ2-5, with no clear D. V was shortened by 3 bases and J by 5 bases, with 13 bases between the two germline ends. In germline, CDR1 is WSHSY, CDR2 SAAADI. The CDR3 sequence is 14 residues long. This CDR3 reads CASSDGRLRETQYF. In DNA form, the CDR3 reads TGCGCCAGCAGTGATGGGCGACTCCGGGAGACCCAGTACTTC.

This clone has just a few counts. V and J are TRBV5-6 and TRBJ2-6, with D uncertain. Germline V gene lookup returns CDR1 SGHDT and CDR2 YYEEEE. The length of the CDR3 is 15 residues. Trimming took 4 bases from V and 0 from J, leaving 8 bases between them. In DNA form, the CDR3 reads TGTGCCAGCAGCCGTTACACCTCTGGGGCCAACGTCCTGACTTTC. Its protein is CASSRYTSGANVLTF.

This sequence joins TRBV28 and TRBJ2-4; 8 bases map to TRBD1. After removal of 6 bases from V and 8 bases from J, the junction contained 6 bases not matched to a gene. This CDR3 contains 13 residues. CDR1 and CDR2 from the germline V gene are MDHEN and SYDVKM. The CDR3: CASRQQGGYIQYF. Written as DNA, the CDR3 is TGTGCCAGCAGACAACAGGGGGGATACATTCAGTACTTC.

The CDR3 region is CASSASSGTLGADTQYF. In DNA, the CDR3 is TGTGCCAGCAGTGCATCTAGCGGGACACTGGGTGCGGATACGCAGTATTTT. The chain couples TRBV6-1 to TRBJ2-3; 9 bases map to TRBD2. CDR1 and CDR2 (germline): MNHNS, SASEGT. The J segment lost 6 bases and the V segment lost 4 bases, leaving 14 bases of the junction unmatched. The CDR3 length is 17 residues.

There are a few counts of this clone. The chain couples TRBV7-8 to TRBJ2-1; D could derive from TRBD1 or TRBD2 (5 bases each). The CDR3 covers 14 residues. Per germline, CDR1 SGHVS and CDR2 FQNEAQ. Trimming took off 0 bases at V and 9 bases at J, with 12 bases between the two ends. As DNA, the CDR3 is TGTGCCAGCAGCTTAGCAAGGGACGGAGGTGAGCAGTTCTTC. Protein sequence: CASSLARDGGEQFF.

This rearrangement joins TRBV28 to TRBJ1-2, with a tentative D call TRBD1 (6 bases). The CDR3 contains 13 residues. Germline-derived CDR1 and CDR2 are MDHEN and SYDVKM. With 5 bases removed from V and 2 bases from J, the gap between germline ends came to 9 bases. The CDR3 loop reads CASSPTGNYGYTF. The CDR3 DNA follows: TGTGCCAGCAGTCCAACAGGGAACTATGGCTACACCTTC.

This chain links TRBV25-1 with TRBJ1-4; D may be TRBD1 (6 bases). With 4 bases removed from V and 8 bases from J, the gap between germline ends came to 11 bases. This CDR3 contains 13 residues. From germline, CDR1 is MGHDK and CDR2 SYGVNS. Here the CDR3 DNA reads TGTGCCAGCAGTGCTACAGGGTTAGAAAAACTGTTTTTT. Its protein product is CASSATGLEKLFF.

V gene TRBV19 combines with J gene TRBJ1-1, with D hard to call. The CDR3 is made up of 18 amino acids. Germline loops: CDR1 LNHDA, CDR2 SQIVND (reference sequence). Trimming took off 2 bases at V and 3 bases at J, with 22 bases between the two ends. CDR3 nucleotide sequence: TGTGCCAGTAGTATAAGGTATTGGCTGAAAGGGCTCGACACTGAAGCTTTCTTT. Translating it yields CASSIRYWLKGLDTEAFF.

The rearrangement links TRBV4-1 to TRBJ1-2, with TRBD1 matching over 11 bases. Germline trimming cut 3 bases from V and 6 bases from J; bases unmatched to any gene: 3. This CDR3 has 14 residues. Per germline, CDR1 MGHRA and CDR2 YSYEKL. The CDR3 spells CASSQEDRGHGYTF. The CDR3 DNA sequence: TGCGCCAGCAGCCAGGAGGACAGGGGGCATGGCTACACCTTC.

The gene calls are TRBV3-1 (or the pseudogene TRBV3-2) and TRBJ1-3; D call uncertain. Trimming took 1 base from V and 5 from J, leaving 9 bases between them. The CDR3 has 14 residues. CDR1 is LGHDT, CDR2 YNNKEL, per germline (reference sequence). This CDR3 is CASSQVGGRNTIYF. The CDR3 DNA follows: TGTGCCAGCAGCCAAGTAGGAGGACGAAACACCATATATTTT.

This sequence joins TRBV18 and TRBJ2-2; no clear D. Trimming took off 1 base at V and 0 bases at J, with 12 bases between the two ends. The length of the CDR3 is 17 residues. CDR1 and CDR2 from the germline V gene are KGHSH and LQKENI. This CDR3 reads CASSPQMVGSNTGELFF. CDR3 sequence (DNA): TGTGCCAGCTCACCACAAATGGTCGGCTCGAACACCGGGGAGCTGTTTTTT.

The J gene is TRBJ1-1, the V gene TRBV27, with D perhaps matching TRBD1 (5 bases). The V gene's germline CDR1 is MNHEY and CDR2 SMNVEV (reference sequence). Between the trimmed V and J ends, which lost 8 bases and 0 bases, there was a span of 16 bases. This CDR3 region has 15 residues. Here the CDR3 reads CASAQGAFMNTEAFF. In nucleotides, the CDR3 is TGTGCCAGCGCCCAAGGGGCCTTTATGAACACTGAAGCTTTCTTT.

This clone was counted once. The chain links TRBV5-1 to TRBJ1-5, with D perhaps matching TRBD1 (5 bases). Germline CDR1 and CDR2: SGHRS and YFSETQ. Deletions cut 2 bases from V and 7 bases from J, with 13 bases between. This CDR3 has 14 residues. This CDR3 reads CASSLSGTGQPQHF. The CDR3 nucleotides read TGCGCCAGCAGCTTATCAGGGACGGGACAGCCCCAGCATTTT.

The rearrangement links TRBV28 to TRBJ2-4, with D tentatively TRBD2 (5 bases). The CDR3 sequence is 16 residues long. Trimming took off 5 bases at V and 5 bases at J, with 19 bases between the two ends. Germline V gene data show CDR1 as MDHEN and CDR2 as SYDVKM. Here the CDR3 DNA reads TGTGCCAGCAGTGCCTCCGGGCGGGTAAGCCAAAACATTCAGTACTTC. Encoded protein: CASSASGRVSQNIQYF.

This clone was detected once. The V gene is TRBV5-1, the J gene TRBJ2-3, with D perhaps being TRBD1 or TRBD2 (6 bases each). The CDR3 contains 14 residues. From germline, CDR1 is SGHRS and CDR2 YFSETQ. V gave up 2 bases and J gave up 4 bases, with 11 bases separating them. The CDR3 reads CASSFGGRADTQYF. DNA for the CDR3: TGCGCCAGCAGCTTCGGGGGCCGGGCAGATACGCAGTATTTT.

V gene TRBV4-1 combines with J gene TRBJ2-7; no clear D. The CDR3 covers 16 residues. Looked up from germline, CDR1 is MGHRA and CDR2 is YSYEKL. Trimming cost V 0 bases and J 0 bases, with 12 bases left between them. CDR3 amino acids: CASSQDLGQFSYEQYF. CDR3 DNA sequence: TGCGCCAGCAGCCAAGATCTCGGGCAGTTCTCCTACGAGCAGTACTTC.

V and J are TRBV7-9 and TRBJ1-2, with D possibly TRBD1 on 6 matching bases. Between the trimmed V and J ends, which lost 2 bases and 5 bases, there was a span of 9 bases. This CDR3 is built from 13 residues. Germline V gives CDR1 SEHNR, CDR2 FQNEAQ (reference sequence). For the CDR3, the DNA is TGTGCCAGCAGCTTACCAGGGGCGTATGGCTACACCTTC. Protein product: CASSLPGAYGYTF.

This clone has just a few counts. The CDR3 DNA is TGTGCCAGCACCGACAGGGGGCTCACTGAAGCTTTCTTT. Encoded protein: CASTDRGLTEAFF. This chain joins TRBV25-1 and TRBJ1-1; TRBD1 agrees at 10 bases. This CDR3 has 13 residues. The ends lost 7 bases at V and 4 bases at J; junction bases unmatched: 3. Germline V gene sequence: CDR1 MGHDK, CDR2 SYGVNS.

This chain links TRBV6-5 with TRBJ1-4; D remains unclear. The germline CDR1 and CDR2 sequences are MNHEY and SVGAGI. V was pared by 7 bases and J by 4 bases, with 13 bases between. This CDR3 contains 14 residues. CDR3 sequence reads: CASIRTGYNEKLFF. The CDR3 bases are TGTGCCAGCATCAGGACGGGCTATAATGAAAAACTGTTTTTT.